A single sample gave rise to the 19 T cell receptor beta chains below, sequenced in a study of cytomegalovirus exposure and HLA in healthy donors. The PCR employed 60 Vbeta primers together with 13 Jbeta primers. Only in-frame clones appear in the TCRdb table, and some are missing; sequencing was by immunoSEQ multiplex PCR. This repertoire shows under 200,000 clones, 9.5% to 15% found once; its top ten account for 7.5% to 10%. Source material: PBMCs. The source is a man aged 50 to 60 in good health and CMV-seropositive.

The chain joins TRBV6-5 to TRBJ2-3, with TRBD1 as a possible D gene (6 bases). Germline V gene data show CDR1 as MNHEY and CDR2 as SVGAGI. The CDR3 has 14 residues. V lost 1 base and J 5 bases, leaving 10 bases between the germline ends. The CDR3 here is CASSYFQGLDTQYF. The CDR3, as DNA: TGTGCCAGCAGTTACTTCCAGGGGTTAGATACGCAGTATTTT.

In this sample, this clone turned up a few times. The rearrangement uses TRBV27 and TRBJ1-2; D may be TRBD1 (6 bases). The CDR3 has 13 residues. V was shortened by 6 bases and J by 8 bases, with 16 bases between the two germline ends. The germline V gene has CDR1 MNHEY and CDR2 SMNVEV (reference sequence). CDR3 sequence reads: CASSSTGHGGYTF. The CDR3 DNA is TGTGCCAGCAGCTCGACAGGCCATGGGGGCTACACCTTC.

This chain links TRBV28 with TRBJ1-2, with D possibly being TRBD1 (5 bases). V lost 6 bases and J lost 8, with 13 bases in between. This CDR3 contains 12 residues. From germline, CDR1 is MDHEN and CDR2 SYDVKM. In DNA form, the CDR3 reads TGTGCCAGCAGCTCGACAGCCAGGGGCTACACCTTC. Amino acids: CASSSTARGYTF.

The V and J genes are TRBV18 and TRBJ1-4; 7 bases agree with TRBD1. With V trimmed by 5 bases and J by 8 bases, 8 bases remained unmatched. There are 14 residues in the CDR3. The germline CDR1 and CDR2 sequences are KGHSH and LQKENI. The CDR3: CASSNRGPREKLFF. The CDR3 nucleotides read TGTGCCAGCTCAAACAGGGGTCCTCGAGAAAAACTGTTTTTT.

This clone was seen more than once but under ten times. The genes are TRBV28 and TRBJ1-2, with D perhaps TRBD1 (6 bases). Germline V CDR1 and CDR2: MDHEN, SYDVKM. V lost 4 bases and J lost 3, with 15 bases in between. This CDR3 comprises 15 residues. The CDR3 nucleotides read TGTGCCAGCAGTTCTGGCGGGGGGCGCGACTATGGCTACACCTTC. Protein: CASSSGGGRDYGYTF.

This chain connects TRBV18 to TRBJ2-1; no clear D gene. The germline V gene has CDR1 KGHSH and CDR2 LQKENI. V dropped 1 base and J dropped 8 bases, with 6 bases sitting between them. The CDR3 consists of 12 residues. The DNA for the CDR3 is TGTGCCAGCTCACCACGCGGCGATGAGCAGTTCTTC. It encodes CASSPRGDEQFF.

V is TRBV5-1 and J is TRBJ2-5; no clear D. The CDR3 is made up of 13 amino acids. Trimming took off 4 bases at V and 2 bases at J, with 9 bases between the two ends. Germline-derived CDR1 and CDR2 are SGHRS and YFSETQ. The CDR3: CASSGAAQETQYF. DNA for the CDR3: TGCGCCAGCAGCGGCGCGGCGCAAGAGACCCAGTACTTC. Drawing the rest from reference TRBV5-1 and TRBJ2-5, the complete variable domain is KAGVTQTPRYLIKTRGQQVTLSCSPISGHRSVSWYQQTPGQGLQFLFEYFSETQRNKGNFPGRFSGRQFSNSRSEMNVSTLELGDSALYLCASSGAAQETQYFGPGTRLLVL.

The sample holds a few counts of this clone. This chain links TRBV6-5 with TRBJ1-2; 10 bases map to TRBD1. The V and J ends lost 5 bases and 5 bases, in that order; junction bases with no gene match: 5. The V gene's germline CDR1 is MNHEY and CDR2 SVGAGI. The CDR3 has 14 amino acids. CDR3 in DNA: TGTGCCAGCAGTAGGACAGGGGGACCATATGGCTACACCTTC. Amino acid sequence: CASSRTGGPYGYTF.

V gene TRBV9 combines with J gene TRBJ1-1; no reliable D call. The CDR3 is 13 amino acids. V lost 6 bases and J lost 3, with 12 bases in between. Germline CDR1 is SGDLS and CDR2 is YYNGEE. The DNA for the CDR3 is TGTGCCAGCAACTACGAGGGAGACACTGAAGCTTTCTTT. The encoded protein is CASNYEGDTEAFF. The full variable domain, its missing parts supplied by reference TRBV9 and TRBJ1-1, is DSGVTQTPKHLITATGQRVTLRCSPRSGDLSVYWYQQSLDQGLQFLIQYYNGEERAKGNILERFSAQQFPDLHSELNLSSLELGDSALYFCASNYEGDTEAFFGQGTRLTVV.

This chain links TRBV7-8 with TRBJ1-5, with D possibly TRBD1 on 5 matching bases. Germline CDR1 is SGHVS and CDR2 is FQNEAQ. V was trimmed by 0 bases and J by 7 bases, leaving 13 bases between them. The CDR3 has 15 residues. CDR3 in amino acids: CASSLAWQGEQPQHF. For the CDR3, the DNA is TGTGCCAGCAGCTTAGCGTGGCAGGGTGAACAGCCCCAGCATTTT.

The V and J genes are TRBV7-9 and TRBJ2-3; possible D gene TRBD2, 5 bases. Per germline, CDR1 SEHNR and CDR2 FQNEAQ (reference sequence). The CDR3 extends over 14 amino acids. The V end lost 5 bases, the J end lost 1 base, and 10 bases lay between the germline ends. CDR3 nucleotide sequence: TGTGCCAGCAGCCGGACCGGGGGCACAGATACGCAGTATTTT. Its protein is CASSRTGGTDTQYF.

This clone has just a few counts. The chain is built from TRBV6-4 and TRBJ2-3; D is possibly TRBD1 (5 bases). Looked up from germline, CDR1 is MRHNA and CDR2 is SNTAGT. The CDR3 is 14 residues long. V lost 5 bases to trimming and J lost 6 bases, with 15 bases between them. CDR3 sequence reads: CASSQGAGYDTQYF. CDR3 bases: TGTGCCAGCAGTCAAGGGGCCGGGTATGATACGCAGTATTTT.

This clone was recorded a few times. The V and J genes are TRBV7-2 and TRBJ2-4; 12 bases agree with TRBD2. Germline V gene data show CDR1 as SGHTA and CDR2 as FQGNSA. The CDR3 covers 16 residues. Trimming removed 4 bases from V and 6 bases from J; junction bases left unmatched: 7. DNA of the CDR3: TGTGCCAGCAGCTCACGACTAGCGGGGGCGGTAAACATTCAGTACTTC. Amino acid sequence: CASSSRLAGAVNIQYF.

The J gene is TRBJ2-5, the V gene TRBV4-1; tentatively, D is TRBD1 (7 bases). The CDR3 has 16 amino acids. V shed 0 bases and J shed 2 bases, with 13 bases lying between them. CDR1 is MGHRA, CDR2 YSYEKL, per germline. As DNA, the CDR3 is TGCGCCAGCAGCCAAGATGGGAGGACAGGACAAGAGACCCAGTACTTC. Protein: CASSQDGRTGQETQYF.

This clone was found a few times. The chain links TRBV7-8 to TRBJ1-5, with D unresolved. This CDR3 is 14 amino acids long. V lost 6 bases, J lost 4 bases, and 13 bases lay in between. Germline-derived CDR1 and CDR2 are SGHVS and FQNEAQ. The CDR3 DNA reads TGTGCCAGCAGTCGAGAGCCGGAGAATCAGCCCCAGCATTTT. Protein product: CASSREPENQPQHF.

This chain connects TRBV30 to TRBJ1-2, with D perhaps TRBD1 (5 bases). The V end was cut by 8 bases, the J end by 3 bases, with 16 bases between. Germline CDR1 and CDR2: GTSNPN and SVGIG (reference sequence). The CDR3 extends over 13 amino acids. The chain's CDR3 is CAGKGDSHYGYTF. In nucleotides, the CDR3 is TGTGCCGGAAAAGGGGACTCTCACTATGGCTACACCTTC.

The DNA for the CDR3 is TGTGCCAGCAGCGTAATAGCGGGGGGGAACACAGATACGCAGTATTTT. This encodes CASSVIAGGNTDTQYF. The chain recombines TRBV9 with TRBJ2-3, with 11 bases that match TRBD2. The CDR3 extends over 16 amino acids. The junction had 3 bases not matched to a gene; V was cut back by 1 base and J by 2 bases. Germline values: CDR1 SGDLS, CDR2 YYNGEE. The variable domain in full, completed from reference TRBV9 and TRBJ2-3, reads DSGVTQTPKHLITATGQRVTLRCSPRSGDLSVYWYQQSLDQGLQFLIQYYNGEERAKGNILERFSAQQFPDLHSELNLSSLELGDSALYFCASSVIAGGNTDTQYFGPGTRLTVL.

The chain carries TRBV27 and TRBJ2-3, with 13 positions matching TRBD2. The CDR3 is made up of 17 amino acids. Germline loops: CDR1 MNHEY, CDR2 SMNVEV (reference sequence). V gave up 6 bases and J gave up 2 bases; unmatched junction bases: 8. CDR3 coding DNA: TGTGCCAGCAGCCGCCTGACTAGCGGGGGGATCACAGATACGCAGTATTTT. Amino acids: CASSRLTSGGITDTQYF.

In this sample, this clone turned up a few times. CDR3 region: CASSYDRVGQPQHF. CDR3 DNA sequence: TGTGCCAGCAGTTACGACAGGGTGGGTCAGCCCCAGCATTTT. The chain recombines TRBV7-2 with TRBJ1-5; TRBD1 matches at 7 bases. The CDR3 spans 14 residues. The V and J ends lost 6 bases and 6 bases, in that order; junction bases with no gene match: 8. Per the germline V gene, CDR1 is SGHTA and CDR2 is FQGNSA.